This is a list of T cell receptor beta chains from one sample in a study of STAT5B mutations in CD4+ large granular lymphocyte leukemia. Using immunoSEQ multiplex PCR, the repertoire was profiled, and TCRdb retains in-frame clones only, with some absent. The repertoire holds under 35,000 clones, with approximately 79% as singletons. Sequences were obtained from CD4+ T cells from blood buffy coats. These receptor sequences come from a human donor in good health. Each CDR3 is given with its conserved first and last residue. The D gene is left open where the match is weak. Size is omitted from some rows. Given values are once, few, many or a class for expanded clones.

J gene,V gene,D gene,clone size,CDR3 protein,CDR3 DNA
TRBJ2-5,TRBV5-6,-,-,CASSLEVETQYF,TGTGCCAGCAGCTTGGAAGTGGAGACCCAGTACTTC
TRBJ2-3,TRBV4-1,-,-,CASSQEASARTDTQYF,TGCGCCAGCAGCCAAGAGGCGAGCGCCCGCACAGATACGCAGTATTTT
TRBJ1-2,TRBV7-9,-,-,CASSFNRDGYTF,TGTGCCAGCAGCTTCAACAGGGATGGCTACACCTTC
TRBJ1-1,TRBV20-1,-,-,CSALGYGGAFF,TGCAGTGCTCTGGGGTACGGGGGAGCTTTCTTT
TRBJ2-1,TRBV7-9,-,-,CASSPPAGPSYNEQFF,TGTGCCAGCAGCCCCCCGGCAGGGCCCTCCTACAATGAGCAGTTCTTC
TRBJ1-2,TRBV11-2,TRBD1,few,CASSLGQGESSGYTF,TGTGCCAGCAGCCTGGGACAGGGCGAGAGTAGTGGCTACACCTTC
TRBJ1-5,TRBV19,-,-,CASSIGQVFNQPQHF,TGTGCCAGTAGTATCGGGCAGGTGTTCAATCAGCCCCAGCATTTT
TRBJ2-7,TRBV7-6,-,few,CASSRGRNSYEQYF,TGTGCCAGCAGCCGGGGTCGCAACTCCTACGAGCAGTACTTC
TRBJ2-3,TRBV19,-,-,CASSIPSGTSTDTQYF,TGTGCCAGTAGTATCCCCTCCGGGACTAGCACAGATACGCAGTATTTT
TRBJ2-2,TRBV19,TRBD2,-,CASGLAANTGELFF,TGTGCCAGCGGACTAGCGGCCAACACCGGGGAGCTGTTTTTT
TRBJ2-5,TRBV30,-,once,CAWRWPNGETQYF,TGTGCCTGGAGATGGCCCAATGGAGAGACCCAGTACTTC
TRBJ2-6,TRBV28,-,-,CASSSTVSGANVLTF,TGTGCCAGCAGTTCGACCGTCTCTGGGGCCAACGTCCTGACTTTC
TRBJ1-5,TRBV6-1,-,few,CASSETVAMAQHF,TGTGCGAGCAGTGAAACAGTGGCCATGGCCCAGCATTTT
TRBJ1-6,TRBV9,-,-,CASSVGRESSPLHF,TGTGCCAGCAGCGTAGGCCGGGAGAGTTCACCCCTCCACTTT
TRBJ2-7,TRBV18,TRBD1,few,CASSPPHDRGRAEQYF,TGTGCCAGCTCACCACCCCACGACAGGGGTCGGGCCGAGCAGTACTTC
TRBJ2-2,TRBV9,-,-,CASSVNTGELFF,TGTGCCAGCAGCGTAAACACCGGGGAGCTGTTTTTT
TRBJ1-2,TRBV6-6,-,once,CASSYAEQGRGGYTF,TGTGCCAGCAGTTACGCAGAGCAGGGGCGGGGAGGCTACACCTTC
TRBJ1-2,TRBV11-3,-,-,CASSVPGSYGYTF,TGTGCCAGCAGCGTTCCGGGCTCCTATGGCTACACCTTC
TRBJ1-1,TRBV7-9,-,-,CASSFGLNTEAFF,TGTGCCAGCAGCTTTGGCCTGAACACTGAAGCTTTCTTT
TRBJ1-5,TRBV7-2,-,-,CASSFDGSSNQPQHF,TGTGCCAGCAGCTTCGACGGGTCTTCCAATCAGCCCCAGCATTTT
TRBJ2-2,TRBV10-3,-,-,CAIRQTVLADGELFF,TGTGCCATCAGGCAGACAGTCCTCGCCGACGGGGAGCTGTTTTTT
TRBJ1-3,TRBV5-6,TRBD1,-,CASRNTGGYAGNTIYF,TGTGCCAGCAGAAACACAGGGGGCTACGCTGGAAACACCATATATTTT
TRBJ1-5,TRBV6-5,TRBD1,few,CASSLGTGGQPQHF,TGTGCCAGCAGCCTAGGGACAGGAGGGCAGCCCCAGCATTTT
TRBJ1-1,TRBV11-3,-,-,CASSPGSMNTEAFF,TGTGCCAGCAGCCCGGGCTCCATGAACACTGAAGCTTTCTTT
TRBJ1-6,TRBV7-7,TRBD1,-,CASSLAKGTVTPLHF,TGTGCTAGCAGCTTAGCAAAAGGGACAGTCACACCCCTCCACTTT
TRBJ1-2,TRBV7-8,-,once,CASSPTNRDYGYTF,TGTGCCAGCAGCCCCACAAACAGGGACTATGGCTACACCTTC
TRBJ1-1,TRBV19,-,-,CASSIAQGHAFF,TGTGCCAGTAGTATAGCGCAGGGTCACGCTTTCTTT
TRBJ1-2,TRBV15,-,few,CATSMADLGGYTF,TGTGCCACCAGCATGGCTGACCTTGGAGGCTACACCTTC
TRBJ2-5,TRBV29-1,-,-,CSASPTSSALNQETQYF,TGCAGCGCCAGCCCCACTAGCTCGGCTCTGAACCAAGAGACCCAGTACTTC
TRBJ1-4,TRBV2,TRBD1,-,CASRLTGLNEKLFF,TGTGCCAGCAGGTTGACAGGGCTGAATGAAAAACTGTTTTTT
TRBJ2-5,TRBV5-3,-,-,CARARSQETQYF,TGTGCCAGAGCACGGTCCCAAGAGACCCAGTACTTC
TRBJ2-2,TRBV6-5,TRBD2,-,CASRRAGETGELFF,TGTGCCAGCAGAAGAGCGGGAGAAACCGGGGAGCTGTTTTTT
TRBJ1-2,TRBV5-8,TRBD1,-,CASSLKGAPYGYTF,TGTGCCAGCAGCTTGAAGGGGGCCCCCTATGGCTACACCTTC
TRBJ2-1,TRBV5-1,-,-,CASSFEAPGDNEQLF,TGCGCCAGCAGCTTTGAAGCGCCGGGGGACAATGAGCAGCTCTTC
TRBJ2-1,TRBV6-5,TRBD1,-,CASSALRGNEQFF,TGTGCCAGCAGTGCACTCAGGGGGAATGAGCAGTTCTTC
TRBJ2-7,TRBV6-1,-,-,CASRFLAITSYEQYF,TGTGCCAGCAGATTCCTAGCGATAACGTCCTACGAGCAGTACTTC
TRBJ2-5,TRBV5-8,TRBD1,-,CASSLFNTGGMMKTQYF,TGTGCCAGCAGCTTGTTCAATACAGGGGGTATGATGAAGACCCAGTACTTC
TRBJ1-2,TRBV29-1,-,-,CSVEQGYYGYTF,TGCAGCGTTGAACAGGGCTACTATGGCTACACCTTC
TRBJ1-4,TRBV19,-,-,CASSTGRVINEKLFF,TGTGCCAGTAGTACCGGGCGGGTGATTAATGAAAAACTGTTTTTT
TRBJ2-1,TRBV10-1,TRBD2,-,CASSETGLAGNEQFF,TGCGCCAGCAGTGAGACCGGACTAGCGGGCAATGAGCAGTTCTTC
TRBJ2-1,TRBV19,-,-,CASSPLGLGGHNEQFF,TGTGCCAGTAGTCCGCTGGGACTGGGGGGACACAATGAGCAGTTCTTC
TRBJ2-1,TRBV14,TRBD2,-,CASSQDRTSGRWLAYNEQFF,TGTGCCAGCAGCCAAGATCGGACTAGCGGGAGGTGGTTGGCCTACAATGAGCAGTTCTTC
TRBJ2-5,TRBV7-9,-,-,CASSLRLETQYF,TGTGCCAGCAGCCTTAGGCTAGAGACCCAGTACTTC
TRBJ1-1,TRBV4-2,-,medium-sized,CASSQDYRVSTEAFF,TGTGCCAGCAGCCAAGACTACAGGGTAAGCACTGAAGCTTTCTTT
TRBJ2-7,TRBV19,-,-,CASSIPLTNEQYF,TGTGCCAGTAGTATTCCCCTAACCAACGAGCAGTACTTC
TRBJ2-5,TRBV7-9,TRBD1,-,CASSARTGLQETQYF,TGTGCCAGCAGCGCGAGGACAGGCCTCCAAGAGACCCAGTACTTC
TRBJ2-1,TRBV5-1,TRBD2,-,CASSITGTSFNEQFF,TGCGCCAGCAGCATAACCGGGACTAGTTTCAATGAGCAGTTCTTC
TRBJ2-1,TRBV2,-,once,CASSLVRWNEQFF,TGTGCCAGCAGTTTAGTACGGTGGAATGAGCAGTTCTTC
TRBJ2-1,TRBV19,-,-,CASSGGPGRSYNEQFF,TGTGCCAGTAGTGGCGGCCCGGGGAGGTCCTACAATGAGCAGTTCTTC
TRBJ2-7,TRBV6-5,TRBD1,-,CASRRQGNYEQYF,TGTGCCAGCAGACGACAGGGGAACTACGAGCAGTACTTC
TRBJ2-1,TRBV30,TRBD2,-,CAWRQAGGTNEQFF,TGTGCCTGGAGACAGGCGGGGGGGACCAATGAGCAGTTCTTC
TRBJ2-5,TRBV7-6,-,-,CASRDYSFETQYF,TGTGCCAGCAGGGACTATAGTTTTGAGACCCAGTACTTC
TRBJ2-2,TRBV10-3,TRBD1,-,CAISGTGGNTGELFF,TGTGCCATCAGTGGGACAGGGGGCAACACCGGGGAGCTGTTTTTT